These 13 T cell receptor beta chains came from one sample sequenced in a study of response to subunit inactivated influenza vaccine. One entry per CDR3 protein results from TCRdb running MiXCR on the RT-PCR reads. This sample has about 780,000 distinct CDR3 sequences, with under 20% found just once. This material consisted of PBMCs from blood, taken more than 4 days after vaccination. These receptors were taken from a man aged 45-60 years who received an inactivated influenza vaccine.

This clonotype was recorded at least ten times. The rearrangement links TRBV7-8 to TRBJ2-1; D call uncertain. This CDR3 has 15 amino acids. Germline values: CDR1 SGHVS, CDR2 FQNEAQ. The ends were cut back, 3 bases at V and 2 bases at J, with 11 bases in the middle. The CDR3 DNA reads TGTGCCAGCAGCTTTTCGCGCCTAACCTACAATGAGCAGTTCTTC. It yields the protein CASSFSRLTYNEQFF. The complete variable domain, with remaining parts taken from reference TRBV7-8 and TRBJ2-1, reads GAGVSQSPRYKVAKRGQDVALRCDPISGHVSLFWYQQALGQGPEFLTYFQNEAQLDKSGLPSDRFFAERPEGSVSTLKIQRTQQEDSAVYLCASSFSRLTYNEQFFGPGTRLTVL.

This clonotype was found a few times. The J gene is TRBJ1-2, the V gene TRBV12-3 or TRBV12-4, with D uncertain. Trimming removed 3 bases from V and 8 bases from J, with 16 bases in between. The CDR3 is 14 amino acids. CDR3 coding DNA: TGTGCCAGCAGTTTTTCCGGCGGCTTCGGGGGCTACACCTTC. Its protein product is CASSFSGGFGGYTF.

This clonotype was observed a few times. The rearrangement joins TRBV6-1 to TRBJ2-3; the D is unclear. The CDR3 has 14 residues. CDR1 and CDR2 from the germline V gene are MNHNS and SASEGT. V was pared by 5 bases and J by 6 bases, with 15 bases between. In DNA, the CDR3 is TGTGCCAGCAGTCATTCCCTCCGTGGGGATACGCAGTATTTT. As protein: CASSHSLRGDTQYF.

This clonotype was observed a few times. The J gene is TRBJ1-4, the V gene TRBV15; D remains unclear. Trimming removed 1 base at V and 7 bases at J, with 16 bases between. The CDR3 consists of 16 residues. Germline V gene sequence: CDR1 LNHNV, CDR2 YYDKDF (reference sequence). CDR3 protein: CATSRVAYTGSEKLFF. In DNA, the CDR3 is TGTGCCACCAGCAGAGTGGCCTACACCGGCAGTGAAAAACTGTTTTTT.

This clonotype showed up just a few times. The V gene is TRBV20-1, the J gene TRBJ2-5; D assignment may be TRBD1 or TRBD2 (6 bases each). Germline CDR1 and CDR2: DFQATT and SNEGSKA (reference sequence). CDR3 length equals 16 residues. The V gene lost 6 bases and the J gene lost 3 bases, with 23 bases spanning the gap. In nucleotides, the CDR3 is TGCAGTGCCCCCTCGGGCACGGGGGCCACCAAAGAGACCCAGTACTTC. Its translation: CSAPSGTGATKETQYF.

The genes are TRBV20-1 and TRBJ2-2; weak D call: TRBD2 (5 bases). Germline loops: CDR1 DFQATT, CDR2 SNEGSKA (reference sequence). The CDR3 runs 15 residues. V lost 1 base and J 2 bases, leaving 11 bases between the germline ends. The CDR3 DNA is TGCAGTGCTAGAGCAGCGGAGCCAAACACCGGGGAGCTGTTTTTT. Amino acid sequence: CSARAAEPNTGELFF.

This clonotype has a count of ten or more. CDR3 DNA: TGTGCCAGCAGCCTTGGACTAGCGGGAGTCTACGAGCAGTACTTC. Translated, it gives CASSLGLAGVYEQYF. This chain joins TRBV12-3 or TRBV12-4 and TRBJ2-7; 13 bases align to TRBD2. The CDR3 loop spans 15 amino acids. The junction had 5 bases not matched to a gene; V was cut back by 6 bases and J by 3 bases.

This chain uses TRBV6-2 or TRBV6-3 with TRBJ2-7; 9 positions agree with TRBD2. Germline lookup yields CDR1 MNHEY and CDR2 SVGEGT. Trimming cost V 5 bases and J 7 bases; bases outside gene matches: 6. This CDR3 comprises 13 residues. This CDR3 reads CASSALAGLEQYF. CDR3 in DNA: TGTGCCAGCAGTGCCCTAGCGGGACTTGAGCAGTACTTC.

V gene TRBV6-2 or TRBV6-3 combines with J gene TRBJ1-2; D may be TRBD1 (5 bases). This CDR3 spans 16 amino acids. Deletions cut 2 bases from V and 2 bases from J, with 15 bases between. CDR1 MNHEY and CDR2 SVGEGT come from the germline V gene. CDR3 nucleotides: TGTGCCAGCAGTTACGCCCGGGGGACCGAAAACTATGGCTACACCTTC. The encoded protein is CASSYARGTENYGYTF.

The CDR3 here is CASSHMGTGARYNEQFF. The CDR3 bases are TGTGCCAGCAGCCACATGGGGACAGGGGCGCGATACAATGAGCAGTTCTTC. The chain recombines TRBV7-2 with TRBJ2-1, with 10 bases identical to TRBD1. V lost 5 bases to trimming and J lost 4 bases; unmatched junction nucleotides: 11. Per the germline V gene, CDR1 is SGHTA and CDR2 is FQGNSA. The CDR3 is 17 residues long.

A few counts support this clonotype. V and J are TRBV4-2 and TRBJ1-1; perhaps TRBD1 as D (6 bases). CDR3 length: 16 amino acids. Germline assignment: CDR1 LGHNA and CDR2 YNFKEQ. V was cut by 1 base and J by 5 bases, with 17 bases left in between. The CDR3 DNA reads TGTGCCAGCAGCCAAGGATTAAATGGGGGCAGAACTGAAGCTTTCTTT. It is translated as CASSQGLNGGRTEAFF.

The chain couples TRBV19 to TRBJ2-5; a weak D match, TRBD1 (5 bases). The CDR3 is 14 amino acids. V shed 3 bases and J shed 4 bases, with 12 bases lying between them. The germline CDR1 and CDR2 sequences are LNHDA and SQIVND (reference sequence). CDR3 bases: TGTGCCAGTAGTATGGGGCAGGCCCCAGAGACCCAGTACTTC. Translation gives CASSMGQAPETQYF.

This clonotype was seen a handful of times. V usage is TRBV12-3 or TRBV12-4 and J usage is TRBJ1-2; 9 bases fit TRBD1. V shed 7 bases, J shed 7 bases, and the junction held 10 bases outside the gene matches. The CDR3 has 14 residues. The CDR3 is CASIPGQGGSGYTF. CDR3 coding DNA: TGTGCCAGCATACCGGGACAGGGTGGGAGTGGCTACACCTTC.